Shown below are 22 T cell receptor beta chains from a single sample sequenced in a study of T cell changes during pregnancy in multiple sclerosis. Generated by immunoSEQ multiplex PCR, the TCRdb table keeps only in-frame clones and is missing some. The sample consists of around 80,000 clones, 85% to 95% of them appearing once. Sequenced material: peripheral blood, taken in the second trimester of pregnancy. The receptor source for this set is a female donor in good health, enrolled as a control in a pregnancy study.

CDR3 nucleotide sequence: TGTGCCAGCAGCTCAACGTCAGGGCATTCCTCCTACAATGAGCAGTTCTTC. Its translation: CASSSTSGHSSYNEQFF. The chain employs TRBV7-9 and TRBJ2-1; D might be TRBD1 (5 bases). The CDR3 is 17 amino acids. V gave up 4 bases and J gave up 0 bases, with 16 bases separating them. Germline V lookup: CDR1 SEHNR, CDR2 FQNEAQ (reference sequence).

CDR3 DNA sequence: TGCAGCGCCCGAAGTCAGGGGGCTGGGGCTGAAGCTTTCTTT. Translating gives CSARSQGAGAEAFF. The rearrangement links TRBV29-1 to TRBJ1-1; 8 nucleotides line up with TRBD1. This CDR3 contains 14 residues. Germline V CDR1 and CDR2: SQVTM, ANQGSEA. J gave up 6 bases and V 7 bases, and 13 bases lay outside the gene matches.

The rearrangement links TRBV5-1 to TRBJ2-2; perhaps TRBD2 as D (5 bases). The CDR3 contains 15 residues. Trimming removed 4 bases from V and 4 bases from J, with 14 bases in between. Per the germline V gene, CDR1 is SGHRS and CDR2 is YFSETQ. CDR3: CASSKLEHGTGELFF. The CDR3 DNA sequence: TGCGCCAGCAGCAAACTAGAGCATGGCACCGGGGAGCTGTTTTTT.

The chain uses TRBV11-3 and TRBJ2-5; TRBD1 matches 11 bases. The J call may not be correct, given that the DNA end is closer to TRBJ2-7. The germline V gene encodes CDR1 SGHNT and CDR2 YENEEA. The CDR3 loop spans 15 amino acids. The CDR3 DNA follows: TGTGCCAGCAGCCAACACGGGACAGGGGGTTACGAGCAGTACTTC. It is translated as CASSQHGTGGYEQYF.

This chain uses TRBV27 with TRBJ2-1; D might be TRBD2 (7 bases). The CDR3 is 14 residues long. In germline, CDR1 is MNHEY, CDR2 SMNVEV (reference sequence). V was clipped by 2 bases and J by 12 bases, with 17 bases between them. This CDR3 is CASSLRGGAGSQFF. As DNA, the CDR3 is TGTGCCAGCAGTTTAAGGGGGGGGGCAGGGTCGCAGTTCTTC.

The chain links TRBV25-1 to TRBJ2-5; D is possibly TRBD1 (6 bases). V was pared by 3 bases and J by 5 bases, with 13 bases between. The CDR3 sequence is 14 residues long. In germline, CDR1 is MGHDK, CDR2 SYGVNS. The CDR3 is CASSDGGRLETQYF. The CDR3 DNA follows: TGTGCCAGCAGTGATGGGGGCCGGCTGGAGACCCAGTACTTC. Variable domain in full (rest from reference TRBV25-1 and TRBJ2-5): EADIYQTPRYLVIGTGKKITLECSQTMGHDKMYWYQQDPGMELHLIHYSYGVNSTEKGDLSSESTVSRIRTEHFPLTLESARPSHTSQYLCASSDGGRLETQYFGPGTRLLVL.

The chain joins TRBV7-9 to TRBJ1-4, with 12 bases aligning to TRBD1. Looked up from germline, CDR1 is SEHNR and CDR2 is FQNEAQ (reference sequence). The ends lost 5 bases at V and 7 bases at J; junction bases unmatched: 14. CDR3 length: 18 amino acids. Here the CDR3 reads CASSRSWDRGLWSEKLFF. The CDR3 DNA sequence: TGTGCCAGCAGCCGTTCTTGGGACAGGGGGCTCTGGAGTGAAAAACTGTTTTTT.

This clone was observed once. Different DNA sequences within this sample yield the same CDR3. The CDR3 sequence: CASRTSGSYEQYF. As DNA, the CDR3 is TGTGCCAGCAGGACTAGCGGGAGCTACGAGCAGTACTTC. The chain employs TRBV27 and TRBJ2-7, with 12 bases aligning to TRBD2. CDR3 size: 13 residues. The V gene's germline CDR1 is MNHEY and CDR2 SMNVEV (reference sequence). The junction had 0 bases not matched to a gene; V was cut back by 6 bases and J by 3 bases.

This chain uses TRBV5-6 with TRBJ2-7; TRBD2 agrees at 7 bases. In germline, CDR1 is SGHDT, CDR2 YYEEEE. This CDR3 region has 15 residues. V gave up 2 bases and J gave up 1 base; unmatched junction bases: 6. The CDR3 DNA reads as TGTGCCAGCAGCTTCGGCGGGGACTATTCCTACGAGCAGTACTTC. Translated: CASSFGGDYSYEQYF.

This chain connects TRBV18 to TRBJ2-7, with 8 bases lining up with TRBD2. CDR1 KGHSH and CDR2 LQKENI come from the germline V gene. There are 18 residues in the CDR3. Trimming cost V 2 bases and J 0 bases; bases outside gene matches: 12. CDR3 region: CASSPFSHGRAFSYEQYF. The CDR3 nucleotides read TGTGCCAGCTCACCATTCTCGCACGGGAGGGCTTTCTCCTACGAGCAGTACTTC.

The J gene is TRBJ2-3, the V gene TRBV15; the match to TRBD1 covers 7 bases. CDR1 is LNHNV and CDR2 is YYDKDF in the germline V gene (reference sequence). The CDR3 spans 16 residues. The V gene end was trimmed by 3 bases and the J gene end by 4 bases; junction bases not matched to a gene: 10. The CDR3 coding sequence is TGTGCCACCAGCAGGACCCCAGGGCAGGGGGCAGATACGCAGTATTTT. Translation: CATSRTPGQGADTQYF.

This rearrangement joins TRBV4-1 to TRBJ1-2, with unresolved D. The CDR3 loop spans 17 amino acids. V gave up 0 bases and J gave up 2 bases, with 16 bases separating them. Germline assignment: CDR1 MGHRA and CDR2 YSYEKL. CDR3 residues: CASSQDVQYTKNYGYTF. The CDR3 bases are TGCGCCAGCAGCCAAGATGTCCAGTACACCAAGAACTATGGCTACACCTTC.

The chain carries TRBV6-6 and TRBJ1-5, with 7 bases identical to TRBD1. This CDR3 has 15 residues. Looked up from germline, CDR1 is MNHNY and CDR2 is SVGAGI (reference sequence). V lost 5 bases and J lost 4; bases outside the gene matches: 8. In nucleotides, the CDR3 is TGTGCCAGCAGTGGCGACAGGGATGGGAATCAGCCCCAGCATTTT. Its protein product is CASSGDRDGNQPQHF.

The chain carries TRBV4-1 and TRBJ2-7; TRBD1 agrees at 9 bases. V was clipped by 4 bases and J by 3 bases; unmatched bases: 7. The CDR3 runs 15 residues. Per germline, CDR1 MGHRA and CDR2 YSYEKL. The CDR3 DNA is TGCGCCAGCAGCCCGGGGGGACAGGGAGGCTACGAGCAGTACTTC. Amino acids: CASSPGGQGGYEQYF.

The chain carries TRBV28 and TRBJ1-5, with 8 bases lining up with TRBD1. J was trimmed by 5 bases and V by 6 bases; bases with no gene match: 9. This CDR3 spans 15 amino acids. Germline assignment: CDR1 MDHEN and CDR2 SYDVKM. CDR3 amino acids: CASSHLGQDDQPQHF. The CDR3, as DNA: TGTGCCAGCAGCCATCTGGGACAGGATGATCAGCCCCAGCATTTT.

The chain employs TRBV4-1 and TRBJ2-5; 11 bases map to TRBD2. J gave up 1 base and V 4 bases, and 5 bases lay outside the gene matches. From germline, CDR1 is MGHRA and CDR2 YSYEKL. The CDR3 sequence is 16 residues long. Written as DNA, the CDR3 is TGCGCCAGCAGCCCCATGGGGACTAGCGGCCAAGAGACCCAGTACTTC. This codes for CASSPMGTSGQETQYF.

This clone was recorded once. V gene TRBV2 combines with J gene TRBJ2-2; the D is unclear. CDR1 and CDR2 from the germline V gene are SNHLY and FYNNEI. V was shortened by 4 bases and J by 2 bases, with 5 bases between the two germline ends. CDR3 length: 13 residues. CDR3 sequence: CASSVINTGELFF. In DNA, the CDR3 is TGTGCCAGCAGTGTTATAAACACCGGGGAGCTGTTTTTT.

This clone was found once. The chain links TRBV11-3 to TRBJ2-7; 9 bases map to TRBD1. Germline assignment: CDR1 SGHNT and CDR2 YENEEA. The J segment lost 5 bases and the V segment lost 2 bases, leaving 1 base of the junction unmatched. The CDR3 totals 13 residues. CDR3 amino acids: CASSLRQGDEQYF. Here the CDR3 DNA reads TGTGCCAGCAGCTTAAGACAGGGGGACGAGCAGTACTTC.

CDR3 amino acids: CASSSSGRAGEQYF. CDR3 sequence (DNA): TGTGCCAGCAGTTCTAGCGGGAGGGCCGGGGAGCAGTACTTC. The chain combines TRBV11-2 with TRBJ2-7, with 12 bases matching TRBD2. With 6 bases clipped from V and 7 bases from J, the junction kept 7 bases outside the gene matches. The CDR3 totals 14 residues. Germline loops: CDR1 SGHAT, CDR2 FQNNGV.

This CDR3 reads CASSPLFNTEAFF. The CDR3 coding sequence is TGTGCCAGCAGTCCCTTGTTCAACACTGAAGCTTTCTTT. The genes are TRBV6-5 and TRBJ1-1; no clear D gene. CDR1 MNHEY and CDR2 SVGAGI come from the germline V gene. V gave up 5 bases and J gave up 2 bases, with 9 bases separating them. This CDR3 is 13 amino acids long.

J is TRBJ2-1 and V is TRBV11-1; 7 nucleotides line up with TRBD2. The CDR3 consists of 16 residues. From germline, CDR1 is SGHAT and CDR2 FQDESV (reference sequence). V was pared by 3 bases and J by 0 bases, with 5 bases of the junction left unmatched. CDR3 sequence reads: CASSFLGGGSYNEQFF. The DNA for the CDR3 is TGTGCCAGCAGCTTTCTAGGCGGGGGCTCCTACAATGAGCAGTTCTTC.

The V gene is TRBV2, the J gene TRBJ1-6, with D hard to call. CDR1 and CDR2 from the germline V gene are SNHLY and FYNNEI. Trimming cost V 7 bases and J 14 bases, with 18 bases left between them. The CDR3 sequence is 13 residues long. The CDR3 nucleotides read TGTGCCAGCACCACCTTGAGGAGTTCGGCCCTCCACTTT. Encoded protein: CASTTLRSSALHF. Supplemented by reference TRBV2 and TRBJ1-6, the full variable domain reads EPEVTQTPSHQVTQMGQEVILRCVPISNHLYFYWYRQILGQKVEFLVSFYNNEISEKSEIFDDQFSVERPDGSNFTLKIRSTKLEDSAMYFCASTTLRSSALHFGNGTRLTVT.